This TCR beta chain derives from a study of vaccination effects on CD4 cells after COVID-19. Study-level information: In culture with 9.5 to 10 IU/ml IL-2 and around 10 ug/ml peptides, PBMC were grown at 1.5 million to 2.5 million per well.

The germline V and J ends were trimmed by 7 bases and 4 bases, with 17 bases remaining between them. Germline loops: CDR1 SEHNR, CDR2 FQNEAQ (reference sequence). The CDR3 has 15 residues. Subsequent to a culture period of around eleven days, CD4+ T cells were isolated. At days 3 and 7, half of the medium was exchanged for IL-2 medium. This clone was detected only a few times. Its matching antigen is unknown. Produced via immunoSEQ multiplex PCR; TCRdb's table is partial and in-frame only. The table lists roughly 34,000 clones, roughly 70% of them singletons. The TCR originated in a human donor who received a COVID-19 vaccine. This chain uses TRBV7-9 with TRBJ1-3; TRBD1 is a possible D gene (6 bases). Sequencing was performed on CD4+ T cells from PBMCs cultured without peptide, taken before COVID-19 vaccination. The CDR3 protein is CASTIAGAAGNTIYF. In nucleotides, the CDR3 is TGTGCCAGCACCATCGCAGGGGCTGCCGGAAACACCATATATTTT.